One and the same sample provided the 2 T cell receptor beta chains below, sequenced in a study of blood T cells in healthy people across ages (dated by TCRdb to the mid-2010s). Library generation was performed with 5' RACE. The data were produced on an Illumina HiSeq 2500. A second about 7 to 12 cycle PCR used a sample-barcoded 5' primer and a J-beta primer mix. TCRdb reran the public reads through fastp at Q25 and MiXCR, keeping productive beta chains. Rows with a matching CDR3 protein are joined into one entry that keeps the most common DNA and genes. The sample yields over 600,000 distinct CDR3 sequences; around 50% were counted once. Around 24% of the sample comes from the top ten. The sequenced sample was blood. The receptors were gathered from a man in his forties in good health.

In its sample, this clonotype was seen a few times. The chain uses TRBV7-2 and TRBJ2-7; 8 nucleotides match TRBD2. TRBJ2-5 explains the end of the DNA better; the J call may be wrong. Germline CDR1 reads SGHTA; CDR2 reads FQGNSA. The CDR3 totals 16 residues. The CDR3 is CASSLDFGGAYETQYF. CDR3 bases: TGTGCCAGCAGCCTAGACTTCGGGGGGGCGTACGAGACCCAGTACTTC.

The genes are TRBV7-2 and TRBJ2-1, with 12 bases lining up with TRBD2. Germline CDR1 SGHTA, CDR2 FQGNSA. The CDR3 is 17 amino acids. Losses at the gene ends were 7 bases for V and 7 bases for J; bases not matched to a gene: 14. Here the CDR3 reads CASTLAGGPHLENEQFF. DNA for the CDR3: TGTGCCAGCACCCTAGCGGGAGGGCCTCATTTGGAGAATGAGCAGTTCTTC.